Ten or more counts support the clone carrying this T cell receptor (beta chain). Its antigen is unidentified. The data stem from a study of T cells in Graves' hyperthyroidism and ophthalmopathy. The TCR beta CDR3 regions underwent amplification using RNA transcripts as the source. HTBI primers were employed in a first-round RT-PCR of the TCR CDR3. TCRdb itself ran the multiplex PCR reads through MiXCR, one entry per CDR3 protein. The sample has roughly 420,000 distinct CDR3 sequences; 15% to 19% are singletons. Uncontrolled infection, other autoimmune disease, pregnancy or lactation disqualified patients from enrolment. Study results and caveats: Stable hyperthyroidism was told apart from ophthalmopathy by a model built on 13 V-J features.

The receptor was isolated from a woman aged 18-29 years with Graves' hyperthyroidism. The sequenced sample was blood.

The CDR3 spells CASSLNPAGEQYF. CDR3 DNA sequence: TGTGCCAGCAGTTTAAACCCGGCGGGGGAGCAGTACTTC. The gene calls are TRBV12-3 or TRBV12-4 and TRBJ2-7, with D perhaps matching TRBD2 (6 bases). V lost 2 bases to trimming and J lost 7 bases, with 12 bases between them. The length of the CDR3 is 13 residues.